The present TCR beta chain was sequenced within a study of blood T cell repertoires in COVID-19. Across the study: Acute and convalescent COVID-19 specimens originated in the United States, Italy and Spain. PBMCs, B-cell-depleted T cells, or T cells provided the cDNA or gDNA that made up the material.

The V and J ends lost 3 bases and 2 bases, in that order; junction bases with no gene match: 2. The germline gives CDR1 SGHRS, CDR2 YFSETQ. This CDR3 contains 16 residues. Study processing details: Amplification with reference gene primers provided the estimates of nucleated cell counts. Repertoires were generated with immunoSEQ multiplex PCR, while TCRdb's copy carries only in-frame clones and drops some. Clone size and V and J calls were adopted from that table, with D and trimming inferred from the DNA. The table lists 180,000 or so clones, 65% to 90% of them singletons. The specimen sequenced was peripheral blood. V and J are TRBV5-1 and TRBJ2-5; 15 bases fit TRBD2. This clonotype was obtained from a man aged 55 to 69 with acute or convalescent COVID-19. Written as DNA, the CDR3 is TGCGCCAGCAGCTCGGGACTAGCGGGAGGTCAAGAGACCCAGTACTTC. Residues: CASSSGLAGGQETQYF.